This T cell receptor (beta chain) was profiled in a study of OX40 agonist ivuxolimab in advanced cancers. As for the study in general: Age averaged around 58 years (range about 20 to 80), and around 87% were male.

Germline V gene data show CDR1 as MNHNS and CDR2 as SASEGT. V was cut by 4 bases and J by 5 bases, with 6 bases left in between. The CDR3 totals 12 residues. Concerning this clone: Its cognate antigen is unknown.

The study, taken as a whole, reports: Determination of antigen specificity was not performed for the expanded peripheral T cells.

Method: immunoSEQ multiplex PCR; TCRdb's copy keeps in-frame clones and lacks some. Among 12,000 or so clones listed, roughly 81% were seen once. The source of this sequence is an adult with an advanced solid tumor such as melanoma, head and neck, liver or kidney cancer. This chain uses TRBV6-1 with TRBJ2-1; D gene uncertain. The sequenced sample was CD4+ or CD8+ T cells sorted from blood, obtained in a trial of the OX40 agonist ivuxolimab. CDR3 amino acids: CASSVLNNEQFF. DNA of the CDR3: TGTGCCAGCAGTGTACTTAACAATGAGCAGTTCTTC.